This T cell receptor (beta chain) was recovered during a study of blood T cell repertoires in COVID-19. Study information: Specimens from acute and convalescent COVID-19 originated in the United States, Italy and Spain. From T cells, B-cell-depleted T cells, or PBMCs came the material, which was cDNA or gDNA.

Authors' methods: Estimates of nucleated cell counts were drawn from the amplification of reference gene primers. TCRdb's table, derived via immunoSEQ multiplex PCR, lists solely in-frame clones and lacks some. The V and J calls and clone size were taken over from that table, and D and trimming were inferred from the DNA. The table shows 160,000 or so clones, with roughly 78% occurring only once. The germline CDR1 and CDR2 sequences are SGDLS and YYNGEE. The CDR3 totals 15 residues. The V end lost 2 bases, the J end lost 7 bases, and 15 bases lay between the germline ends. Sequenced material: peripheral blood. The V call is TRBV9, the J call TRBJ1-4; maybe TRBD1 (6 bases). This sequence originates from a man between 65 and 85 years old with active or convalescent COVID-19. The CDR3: CASSVSGTWGEKLFF. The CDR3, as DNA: TGTGCCAGCAGCGTTTCCGGGACATGGGGTGAAAAACTGTTTTTT.